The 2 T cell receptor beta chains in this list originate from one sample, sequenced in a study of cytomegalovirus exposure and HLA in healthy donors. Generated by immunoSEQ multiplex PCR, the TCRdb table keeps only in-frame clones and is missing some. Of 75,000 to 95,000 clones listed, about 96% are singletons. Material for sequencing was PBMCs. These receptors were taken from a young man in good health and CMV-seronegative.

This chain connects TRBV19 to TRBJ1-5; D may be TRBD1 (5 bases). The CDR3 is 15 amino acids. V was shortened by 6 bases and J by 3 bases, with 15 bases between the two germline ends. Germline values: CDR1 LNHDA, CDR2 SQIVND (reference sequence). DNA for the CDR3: TGTGCCAGTAGGTGGGGCATCGCCTTCAATCAGCCCCAGCATTTT. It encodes CASRWGIAFNQPQHF.

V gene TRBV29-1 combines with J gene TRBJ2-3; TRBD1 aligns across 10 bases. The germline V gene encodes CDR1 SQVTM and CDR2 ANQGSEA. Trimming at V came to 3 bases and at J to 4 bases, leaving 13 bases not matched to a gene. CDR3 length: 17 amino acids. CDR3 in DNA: TGCAGCGTTGATCGTATTATCCCGGGACAGGGGTCAGATACGCAGTATTTT. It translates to CSVDRIIPGQGSDTQYF.